This T cell receptor (beta chain) was retrieved from a study of shared clonotypes between healthy human individuals. Study-wide results and caveats: Naive subsets generally exceeded memory subsets in estimated richness.

A deep-level run was used for the assay. The genomic DNA of each subset was split evenly across several immunoSEQ plates. Assay used: immunoSEQ multiplex PCR; TCRdb lists only in-frame clones, some missing. The table has over a million clones, around 82% seen once. The CDR3 consists of 16 residues. The V gene's germline CDR1 is SEHNR and CDR2 FQNEAQ (reference sequence). V lost 7 bases to trimming and J lost 2 bases, with 21 bases between them. About this clone: The antigen remains undetermined.

Sequencing was carried out using memory CD4+ T cells from PBMCs. As to subset: CD45RA-negative fraction. This clonotype was sampled from a young man in good health. Some clones in this sample may be carry-over from other donors' samples. V gene TRBV7-9 combines with J gene TRBJ2-7; the D gene could be TRBD1 or TRBD2 (5 bases each). The chain's CDR3 is CASKGRELEGTYEQYF. For the CDR3, the DNA is TGTGCCAGCAAGGGCAGGGAGCTAGAAGGGACCTACGAGCAGTACTTC. The variable domain in full, with the rest retrieved from reference TRBV7-9 and TRBJ2-7, is DTGVSQNPRHKITKRGQNVTFRCDPISEHNRLYWYRQTLGQGPEFLTYFQNEAQLEKSRLLSDRFSAERPKGSFSTLEIQRTEQGDSAMYLCASKGRELEGTYEQYFGPGTRLTVT.